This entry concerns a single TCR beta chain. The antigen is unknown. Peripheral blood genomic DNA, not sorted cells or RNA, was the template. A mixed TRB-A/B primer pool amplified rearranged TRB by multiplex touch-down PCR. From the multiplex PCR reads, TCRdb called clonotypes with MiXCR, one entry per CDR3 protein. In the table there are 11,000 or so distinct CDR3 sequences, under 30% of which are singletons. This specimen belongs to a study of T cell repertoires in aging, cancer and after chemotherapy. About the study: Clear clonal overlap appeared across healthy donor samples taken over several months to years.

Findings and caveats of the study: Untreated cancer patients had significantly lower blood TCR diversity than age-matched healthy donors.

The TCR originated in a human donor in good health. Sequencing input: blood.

For the CDR3, the DNA is TGTGCCAGCAGCCGGGAATTCTCCTATAATTCACCCCTCCACTTT. It encodes CASSREFSYNSPLHF. J is TRBJ1-6 and V is TRBV6-5; no clear D. The V end was cut by 6 bases, the J end by 0 bases, with 9 bases between. Germline lookup yields CDR1 MNHEY and CDR2 SVGAGI. The length of the CDR3 is 15 residues.